This T cell receptor beta chain emerged from a study of T cell changes during pregnancy in multiple sclerosis. Looked up from germline, CDR1 is GTSNPN and CDR2 is SVGIG (reference sequence). The CDR3 contains 13 residues. V gave up 8 bases and J gave up 3 bases, with 16 bases separating them. This clone was detected a few times. The repertoire was sequenced with immunoSEQ multiplex PCR; TCRdb's copy has only in-frame clones and lacks some. The data contain 50,000 or so clones, 92% of them singletons. This chain joins TRBV30 and TRBJ1-2; D perhaps matches TRBD1 (5 bases). Sequencing used CD4+ T cells from peripheral blood mononuclear cells, obtained after pregnancy. This receptor was taken from a female donor with multiple sclerosis, enrolled in a pregnancy study. CDR3 loop: CAARDWVHYGYTF. DNA of the CDR3: TGTGCCGCCAGGGACTGGGTGCACTATGGCTACACCTTC.